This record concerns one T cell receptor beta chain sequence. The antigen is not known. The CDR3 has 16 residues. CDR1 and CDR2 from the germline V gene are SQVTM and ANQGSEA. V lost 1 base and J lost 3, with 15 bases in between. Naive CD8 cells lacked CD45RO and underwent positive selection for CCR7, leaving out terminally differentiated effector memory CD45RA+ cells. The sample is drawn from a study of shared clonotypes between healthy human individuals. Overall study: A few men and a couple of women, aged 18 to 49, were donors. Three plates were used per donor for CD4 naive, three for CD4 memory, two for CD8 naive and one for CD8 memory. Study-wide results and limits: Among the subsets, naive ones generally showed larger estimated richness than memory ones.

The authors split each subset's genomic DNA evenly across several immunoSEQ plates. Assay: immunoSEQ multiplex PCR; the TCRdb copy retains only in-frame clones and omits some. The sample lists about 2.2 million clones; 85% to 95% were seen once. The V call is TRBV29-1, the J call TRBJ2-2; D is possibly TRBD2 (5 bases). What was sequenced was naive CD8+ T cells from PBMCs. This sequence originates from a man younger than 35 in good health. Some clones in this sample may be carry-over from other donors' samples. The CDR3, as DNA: TGCAGCGTTGAAGCCTCTACTAGTACCTACACCGGGGAGCTGTTTTTT. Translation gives CSVEASTSTYTGELFF.